This T cell receptor (beta chain) is drawn from a study of patients and donors after allogeneic stem cell transplantation. TCRdb redid the calling of the RT-PCR reads with MiXCR, one entry per CDR3 protein. The table records 160,000 or so distinct CDR3 sequences, approximately 24% of them present only once. V was cut by 4 bases and J by 0 bases, with 17 bases left in between. The CDR3 length is 18 residues. Germline V gives CDR1 SGHKS, CDR2 YYEKEE (reference sequence). J is TRBJ2-6 and V is TRBV5-5; TRBD1 might be the D (6 bases). The sample consisted of blood, either unsorted or a sorted T cell fraction (not recorded which). The TCR comes from a human donor who was either an allogeneic HSCT recipient or a stem cell or donor lymphocyte infusion donor (not recorded which). It is not recorded whose cells these are; they may come from a transplant donor. CDR3 DNA sequence: TGTGCCAGCAGCAGAGCGAGACAGGTTCACTCTGGGGCCAACGTCCTGACTTTC. Amino acid sequence: CASSRARQVHSGANVLTF.